This TCR beta chain was observed in a study of blood T cell repertoires in COVID-19. The study recruited people aged about 18 to 95 years across around 24 US areas. The study assigned cohorts using participant-reported clinical history. Two negative PCRs, clearance, or symptom resolution were required of recovered Cohort 3 donors. This table comes from immunoSEQ multiplex PCR, and its TCRdb copy is limited to in-frame clones, with some not included. The table lists over 150,000 clones, roughly 85% of them singletons. The source of this sequence is a man aged 40-49 years who had recovered from COVID-19. Material: PBMCs or T cells enriched from blood (not recorded which).

The CDR3 region has the DNA TGTGCCACCAGAGGCGCGGCGCCGGAGGGGGAAAAACTGTTTTTT. This codes for CATRGAAPEGEKLFF. This rearrangement joins TRBV24-1 to TRBJ1-4; TRBD1 might be the D (5 bases). The CDR3 has 15 residues. The germline gives CDR1 KGHDR, CDR2 SFDVKD. Trimming stripped 7 bases from V and 8 bases from J, with 19 bases between.